Here is one T cell receptor (beta chain) with its context. These data come from a study of control samples from healthy donors and cancer patients. The germline CDR1 and CDR2 sequences are MNHEY and SVGAGI. The length of the CDR3 is 13 residues. The V end lost 5 bases, the J end lost 1 base, and 8 bases lay between the germline ends. Some clones are missing from TCRdb's copy, which holds only in-frame ones; the method was immunoSEQ multiplex PCR. The sample has some 190,000 clones, and its top ten clones hold 2.2%. Input material: blood. This TCR derives from a woman aged 25-40 years in good health. The chain is built from TRBV6-5 and TRBJ1-1; the D gene is possibly TRBD1 (5 bases). The CDR3 region is CASSLQGNTEAFF. The CDR3 coding sequence is TGTGCCAGCAGTCTTCAGGGGAACACTGAAGCTTTCTTT.